This T cell receptor (beta chain) was recovered during a study of CD8 T cells in Susac syndrome. This clonotype was detected only once. Between the trimmed V and J ends, which lost 5 bases and 3 bases, there was a span of 15 bases. The CDR3 has 14 amino acids. Per germline, CDR1 SGHRS and CDR2 YFSETQ. Random-hexamer reverse transcription was applied to roughly 0.5 to 1 ug RNA. Using its own MiXCR run on the immunoSEQ multiplex PCR reads, TCRdb lists one record per CDR3 protein. Of under 550,000 distinct CDR3 sequences listed, approximately 85% are singletons. The chain employs TRBV5-1 and TRBJ2-7, with a possible D match to TRBD1 (6 bases). The origin of this receptor is a human donor with multiple sclerosis. The source material was CD8+ T cells from PBMCs. In DNA form, the CDR3 reads TGCGCCAGCAGGTCGGGACATACTAACTACGAGCAGTACTTC. Protein product: CASRSGHTNYEQYF.